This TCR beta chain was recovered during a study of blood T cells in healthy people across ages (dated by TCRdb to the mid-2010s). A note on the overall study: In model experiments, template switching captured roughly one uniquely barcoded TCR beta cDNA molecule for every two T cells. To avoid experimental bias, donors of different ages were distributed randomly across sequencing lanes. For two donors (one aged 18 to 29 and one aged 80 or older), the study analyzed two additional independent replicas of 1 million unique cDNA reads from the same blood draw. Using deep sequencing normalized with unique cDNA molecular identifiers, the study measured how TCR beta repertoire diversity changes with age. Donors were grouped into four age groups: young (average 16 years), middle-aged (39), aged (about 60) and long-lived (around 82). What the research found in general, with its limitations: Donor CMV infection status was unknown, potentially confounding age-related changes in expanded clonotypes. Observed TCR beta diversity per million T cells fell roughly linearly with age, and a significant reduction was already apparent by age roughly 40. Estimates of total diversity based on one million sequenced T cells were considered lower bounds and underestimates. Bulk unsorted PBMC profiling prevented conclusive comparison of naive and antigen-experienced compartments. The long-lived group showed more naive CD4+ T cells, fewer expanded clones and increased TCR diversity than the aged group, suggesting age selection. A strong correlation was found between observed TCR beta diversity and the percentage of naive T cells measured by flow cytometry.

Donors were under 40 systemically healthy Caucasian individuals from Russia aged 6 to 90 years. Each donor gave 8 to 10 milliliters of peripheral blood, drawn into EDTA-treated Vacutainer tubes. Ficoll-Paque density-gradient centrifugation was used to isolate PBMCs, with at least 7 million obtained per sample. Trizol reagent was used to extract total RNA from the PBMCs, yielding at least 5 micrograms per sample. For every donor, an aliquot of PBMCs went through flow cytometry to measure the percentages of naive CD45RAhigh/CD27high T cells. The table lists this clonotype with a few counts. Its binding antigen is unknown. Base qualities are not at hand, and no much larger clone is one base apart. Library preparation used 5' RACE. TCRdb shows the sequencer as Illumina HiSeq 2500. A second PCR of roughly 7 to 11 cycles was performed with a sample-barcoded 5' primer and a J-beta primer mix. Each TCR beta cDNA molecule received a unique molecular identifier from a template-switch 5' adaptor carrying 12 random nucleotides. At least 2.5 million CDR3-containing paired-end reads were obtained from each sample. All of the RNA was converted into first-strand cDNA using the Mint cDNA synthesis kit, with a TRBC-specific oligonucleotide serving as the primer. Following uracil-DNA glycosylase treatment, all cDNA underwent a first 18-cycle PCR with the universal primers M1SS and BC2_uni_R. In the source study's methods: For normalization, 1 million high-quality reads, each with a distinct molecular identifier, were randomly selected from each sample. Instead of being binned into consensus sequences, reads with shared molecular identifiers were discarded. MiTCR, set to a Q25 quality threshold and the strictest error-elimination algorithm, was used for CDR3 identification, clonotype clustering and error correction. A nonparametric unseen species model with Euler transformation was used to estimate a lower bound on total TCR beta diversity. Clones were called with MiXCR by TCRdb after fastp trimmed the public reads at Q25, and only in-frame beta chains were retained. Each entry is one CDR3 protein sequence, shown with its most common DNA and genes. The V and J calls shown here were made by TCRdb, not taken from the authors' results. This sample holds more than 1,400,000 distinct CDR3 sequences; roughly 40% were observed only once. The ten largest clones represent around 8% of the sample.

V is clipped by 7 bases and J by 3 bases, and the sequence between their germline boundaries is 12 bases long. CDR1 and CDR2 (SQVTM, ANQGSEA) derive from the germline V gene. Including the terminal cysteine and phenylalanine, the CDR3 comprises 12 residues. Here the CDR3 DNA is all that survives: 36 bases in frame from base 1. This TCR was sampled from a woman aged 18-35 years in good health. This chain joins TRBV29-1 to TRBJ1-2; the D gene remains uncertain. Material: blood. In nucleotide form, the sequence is TGCAGCGGGGTGGGCTGGGACTATGGCTACACCTTC. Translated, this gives CSGVGWDYGYTF.